This T cell receptor (beta chain) appears in the sequencing data of a study of regulatory T cells in long-lasting Graves disease. The study's findings and limits: Favored gene segments in persistent disease were TRBV28, TRBJ1-2 and TRBJ2-5. More public clonotypes were shared by persistent patients (around 2,800) than by new patients (roughly 870).

Assembly of TCR beta libraries relied on iRepertoire HTBI primers together with Arm-PCR of CDR3 regions. TCRdb processed the multiplex PCR reads anew with MiXCR; each CDR3 protein has one entry. The data contain approximately 460,000 distinct CDR3 sequences, 15% to 20% of them singletons. In its sample, this clonotype was seen many times. Its specificity is unknown. The time point here: newly diagnosed GD, antithyroid drugs for less than 3 months. The TCR library was made from RNA extracted from PBMCs. Germline V gene lookup returns CDR1 MGHRA and CDR2 YSYEKL. The CDR3 is made up of 18 amino acids. V shed 0 bases and J 5 bases; nucleotides not matched to a gene: 13. These data were also reused for a study on T cells in Graves' hyperthyroidism and ophthalmopathy. Turning to that study: During a first-round RT-PCR of the TCR CDR3, the HTBI primer set was used. Blood shared most expanded thyroid clonotypes above 0.001.

The sequencing here drew on peripheral blood mononuclear cells (PBMCs), taken at new diagnosis, from a patient treated with antithyroid drugs. This chain joins TRBV4-1 and TRBJ2-3, with TRBD1 matching over 8 bases. The TCR sequence derives from a woman younger than 45 with Graves disease. CDR3 sequence: CASSQEGTGTGYQDTQYF. The CDR3 DNA reads TGCGCCAGCAGCCAAGAGGGGACCGGGACAGGATATCAAGATACGCAGTATTTT.